The clone carrying this T cell receptor beta chain was counted only a few times. Its antigen remains unknown. The library was made from cDNA and included unique molecular identifiers. T cells, 1 to 10 million of them, yielded some 540,000 cDNA molecules. TCRdb analysed the PCR reads with MiXCR anew, one entry per CDR3 protein. The sample carries a few hundred thousand distinct CDR3 sequences, roughly 45% recorded once. The entry originates in a study of post-analysis software for immune sequencing data. Study-wide background: Courses of disease covered relapsing-remitting, secondary progressive and progressive-relapsing multiple sclerosis.

Study findings and constraints: Normalized Chao1 diversity in multiple sclerosis patients fell significantly below that of controls. TRBV segments more frequent in patients than in controls numbered about 5 and included TRBV5-6, TRBV5-1 and TRBV20-1. Samples made in the same batch grouped tightly together by F measure.

V was clipped by 1 base and J by 5 bases, with 6 bases between them. Germline values: CDR1 SEHNR, CDR2 FQNEAQ (reference sequence). The CDR3 runs 13 residues. The receptor's source is a girl between 10 and 17 years old with multiple sclerosis. The chain employs TRBV7-9 and TRBJ2-1; D is undetermined. The sequencing sample was made of blood. CDR3 region: CASSLELNNEQFF. In nucleotides, the CDR3 is TGTGCCAGCAGCTTAGAACTTAACAATGAGCAGTTCTTC.